The clone carrying this TCR beta chain was detected once. Its antigen is unidentified. The sample is drawn from a study of shared clonotypes between healthy human individuals. Whole-study results and caveats: Researchers sampled only blood; tissue repertoires likely differ. Clonotype sharing among donors was expected to depend on sequencing depth.

Across several immunoSEQ plates, the genomic DNA of each subset was split evenly. Assay: immunoSEQ multiplex PCR; the TCRdb copy retains only in-frame clones and omits some. The table includes about half a million clones, less than 80% detected once. HIV-negative, healthy adults without recent acute infections or vaccinations were the donors. Sample: PBMCs. This clonotype was sampled from a woman in her 40s in good health. Some clones in this sample may be carry-over from other donors' samples.

This chain's CDR3 is CASSYANRGGYTF. In nucleotides, the CDR3 is TGTGCCAGCAGTTACGCGAACAGGGGGGGCTACACCTTC. This chain uses TRBV6-5 with TRBJ1-2, with TRBD1 matching 8 bases. The germline V gene encodes CDR1 MNHEY and CDR2 SVGAGI. This CDR3 spans 13 amino acids. V lost 2 bases, J lost 8 bases, and 4 bases stayed unmatched.